This TCR beta chain originates from a study of blood T cell repertoires in COVID-19. Study-level information: Sources were T cells, B-cell-depleted T cells, or PBMCs; the material itself was cDNA or gDNA.

The table lists this clone with a count of one. V was pared by 5 bases and J by 1 base, with 19 bases of the junction left unmatched. The CDR3 runs 20 residues. Per germline, CDR1 KGHDR and CDR2 SFDVKD. Produced via immunoSEQ multiplex PCR; TCRdb's table is partial and in-frame only. Of a few hundred thousand clones listed, roughly 84% were seen once; the top ten hold 1.5% to 1.7%. The chain joins TRBV24-1 to TRBJ2-1, with 7 bases that match TRBD1. The sequence came from a middle-aged woman who had recovered from COVID-19. Sequenced material: peripheral blood. The CDR3 loop is CATSGTLQGLTSNSYNEQFF. CDR3 in DNA: TGTGCCACCAGTGGTACCCTACAGGGGCTCACTTCCAATTCCTACAATGAGCAGTTCTTC.